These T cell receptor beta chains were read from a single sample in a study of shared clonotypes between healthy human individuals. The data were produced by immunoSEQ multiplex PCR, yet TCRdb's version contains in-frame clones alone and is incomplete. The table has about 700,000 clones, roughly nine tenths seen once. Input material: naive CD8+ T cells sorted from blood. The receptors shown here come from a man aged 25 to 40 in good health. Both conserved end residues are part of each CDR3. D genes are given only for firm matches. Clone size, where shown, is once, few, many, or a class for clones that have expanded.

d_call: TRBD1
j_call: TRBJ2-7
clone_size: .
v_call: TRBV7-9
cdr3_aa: CASSLGQGITYEQYF
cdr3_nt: TGTGCCAGCAGCTTGGGACAGGGAATCACCTACGAGCAGTACTTC

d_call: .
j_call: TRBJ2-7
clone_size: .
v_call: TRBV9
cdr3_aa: CASSVGLEVYEQYF
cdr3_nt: TGTGCCAGCAGCGTAGGACTAGAGGTCTACGAGCAGTACTTC

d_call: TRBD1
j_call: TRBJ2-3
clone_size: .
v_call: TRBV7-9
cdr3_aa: CASSLTGGGSFTDTQYF
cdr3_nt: TGTGCCAGCAGCCTGACAGGGGGAGGCAGTTTCACAGATACGCAGTATTTT

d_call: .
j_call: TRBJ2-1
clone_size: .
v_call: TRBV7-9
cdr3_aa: CASSLGGGPHNEQFF
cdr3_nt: TGTGCCAGCAGCTTGGGAGGGGGACCCCACAATGAGCAGTTCTTC

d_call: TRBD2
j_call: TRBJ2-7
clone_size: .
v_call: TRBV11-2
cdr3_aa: CASSLARLAVYEQYF
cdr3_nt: TGTGCCAGCAGCTTAGCCCGACTAGCGGTTTACGAGCAGTACTTC

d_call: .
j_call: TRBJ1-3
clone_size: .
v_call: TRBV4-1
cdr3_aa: CASSQVIGLTTGDTIYF
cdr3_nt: TGCGCCAGCAGCCAAGTGATTGGGCTGACAACCGGGGACACCATATATTTT

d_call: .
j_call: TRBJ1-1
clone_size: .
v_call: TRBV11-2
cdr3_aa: CASSLAPNTEAFF
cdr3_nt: TGTGCCAGCAGCTTAGCCCCGAACACTGAAGCTTTCTTT

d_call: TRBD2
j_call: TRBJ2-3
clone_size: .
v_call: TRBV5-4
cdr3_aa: CASSPPLAGVGTDTQYF
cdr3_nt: TGTGCCAGCAGCCCCCCCCTAGCGGGAGTCGGGACAGATACGCAGTATTTT

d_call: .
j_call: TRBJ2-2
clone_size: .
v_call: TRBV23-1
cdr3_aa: CASSQGAKVANTGELFF
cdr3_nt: TGCGCCAGCAGTCAGGGGGCAAAAGTGGCGAACACCGGGGAGCTGTTTTTT

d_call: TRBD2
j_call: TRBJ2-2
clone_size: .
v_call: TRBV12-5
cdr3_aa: CASGLVDEREERRRPAGELFF
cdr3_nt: TGTGCTAGTGGTTTGGTAGACGAGCGGGAGGAGAGAAGAAGGCCGGCCGGGGAGCTGTTTTTT

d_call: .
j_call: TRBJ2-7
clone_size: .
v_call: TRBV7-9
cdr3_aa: CASNSGRAGYEQYF
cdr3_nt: TGTGCCAGCAACTCCGGGCGAGCGGGCTACGAGCAGTACTTC

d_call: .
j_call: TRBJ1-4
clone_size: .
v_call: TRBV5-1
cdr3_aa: CASSFTPERNEKLFF
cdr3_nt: TGCGCCAGCAGCTTCACACCAGAGAGGAATGAAAAACTGTTTTTT

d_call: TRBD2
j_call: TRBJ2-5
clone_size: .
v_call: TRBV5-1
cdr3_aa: CASSLTSGRGGYQETQYF
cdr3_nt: TGCGCCAGCAGCTTGACTAGCGGGAGGGGCGGGTACCAAGAGACCCAGTACTTC

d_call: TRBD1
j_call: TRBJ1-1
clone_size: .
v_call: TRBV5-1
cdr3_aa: CASSLTGGTEAFF
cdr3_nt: TGCGCCAGCAGCCTTACAGGGGGCACTGAAGCTTTCTTT

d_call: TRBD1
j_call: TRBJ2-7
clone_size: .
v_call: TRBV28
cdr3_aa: CASKGQGAYEQYF
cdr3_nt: TGTGCCAGCAAGGGACAGGGGGCCTACGAGCAGTACTTC

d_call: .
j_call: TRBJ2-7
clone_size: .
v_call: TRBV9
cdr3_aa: CASSPAGSVPGYEQYF
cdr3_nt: TGTGCCAGCAGCCCAGCAGGTTCCGTTCCGGGCTACGAGCAGTACTTC

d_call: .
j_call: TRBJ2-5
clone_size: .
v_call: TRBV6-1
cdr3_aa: CASSDRWEETQYF
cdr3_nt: TGTGCCAGCAGTGACAGATGGGAGGAGACCCAGTACTTC

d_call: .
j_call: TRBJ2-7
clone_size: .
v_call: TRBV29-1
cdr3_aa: CSVEERDINPYEQYF
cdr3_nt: TGCAGCGTTGAAGAACGAGACATCAACCCGTACGAGCAGTACTTC

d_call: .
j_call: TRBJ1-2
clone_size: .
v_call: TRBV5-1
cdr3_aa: CASTFTFLRGYGYTF
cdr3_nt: TGCGCCAGCACATTCACTTTCCTTCGAGGCTATGGCTACACCTTC

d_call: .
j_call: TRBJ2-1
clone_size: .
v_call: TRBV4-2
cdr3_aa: CASSQEGTPYNEQFF
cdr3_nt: TGTGCCAGCAGCCAAGAGGGAACCCCCTACAATGAGCAGTTCTTC

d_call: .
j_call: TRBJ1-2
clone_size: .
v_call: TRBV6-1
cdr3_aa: CASIRQTPFYGYTF
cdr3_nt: TGTGCCAGCATTAGACAAACACCCTTCTATGGCTACACCTTC

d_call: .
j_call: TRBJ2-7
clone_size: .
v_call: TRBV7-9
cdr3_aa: CASSATEVEYEQYF
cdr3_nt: TGTGCCAGCAGCGCCACCGAGGTAGAATACGAGCAGTACTTC

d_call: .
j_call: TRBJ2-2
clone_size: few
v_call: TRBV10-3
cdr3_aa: CAIDSFGTGELFF
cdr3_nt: TGTGCCATCGACTCTTTCGGGACCGGGGAGCTGTTTTTT

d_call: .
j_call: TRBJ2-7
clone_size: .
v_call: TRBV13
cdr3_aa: CASSLAGSSYEQYF
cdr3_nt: TGTGCCAGCAGCTTGGCGGGAAGCTCCTACGAGCAGTACTTC

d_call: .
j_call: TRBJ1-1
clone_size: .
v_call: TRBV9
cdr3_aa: CASSVAGRTEAFF
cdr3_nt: TGTGCCAGCAGCGTAGCAGGGCGCACTGAAGCTTTCTTT

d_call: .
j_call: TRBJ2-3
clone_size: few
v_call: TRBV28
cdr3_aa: CASSFRDSTDTQYF
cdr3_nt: TGTGCCAGCAGTTTCAGGGACAGCACAGATACGCAGTATTTT

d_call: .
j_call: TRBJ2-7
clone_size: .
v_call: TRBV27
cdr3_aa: CASSLILGEQYF
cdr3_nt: TGTGCCAGCAGTCTAATCCTGGGCGAGCAGTACTTC

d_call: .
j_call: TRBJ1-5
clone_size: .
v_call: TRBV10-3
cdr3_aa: CATMDGDSNQPQHF
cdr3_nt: TGTGCCACTATGGACGGCGATAGCAATCAGCCCCAGCATTTT

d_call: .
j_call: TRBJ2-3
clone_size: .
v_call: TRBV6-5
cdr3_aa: CASSAPLRTDTQYF
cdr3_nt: TGTGCCAGCAGTGCCCCGCTGCGCACAGATACGCAGTATTTT

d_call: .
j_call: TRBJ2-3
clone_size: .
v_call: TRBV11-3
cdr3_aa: CASSDTFSNTQYF
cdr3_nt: TGTGCCAGCAGCGACACCTTTTCAAATACGCAGTATTTT

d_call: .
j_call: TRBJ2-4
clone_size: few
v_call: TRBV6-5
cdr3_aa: CASTPNRGGIQYF
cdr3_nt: TGTGCCAGCACCCCGAACAGGGGAGGCATTCAGTACTTC

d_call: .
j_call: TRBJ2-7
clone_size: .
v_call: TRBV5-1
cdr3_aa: CASSLVGSSYEQYF
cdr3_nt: TGCGCCAGCAGCTTGGTTGGGAGCTCCTACGAGCAGTACTTC

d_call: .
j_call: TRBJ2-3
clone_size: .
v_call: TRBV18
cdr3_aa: CASSTGSAGTDTQYF
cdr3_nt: TGTGCCAGCTCTACAGGGTCGGCCGGCACAGATACGCAGTATTTT

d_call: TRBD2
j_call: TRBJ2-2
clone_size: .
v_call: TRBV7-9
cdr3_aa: CASSETGGWAGTGELFF
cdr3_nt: TGTGCCAGCAGCGAGACCGGGGGGTGGGCCGGTACCGGGGAGCTGTTTTTT

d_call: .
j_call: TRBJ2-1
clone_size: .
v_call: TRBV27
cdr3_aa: CASSLAPTYNEQFF
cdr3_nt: TGTGCCAGCAGTTTAGCTCCTACCTACAATGAGCAGTTCTTC

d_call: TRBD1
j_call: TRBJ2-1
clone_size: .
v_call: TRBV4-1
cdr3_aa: CASSQSGQGSYNEQFF
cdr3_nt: TGCGCCAGCAGCCAAAGTGGACAGGGATCCTACAATGAGCAGTTCTTC

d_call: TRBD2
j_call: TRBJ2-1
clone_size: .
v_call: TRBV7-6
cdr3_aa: CASSLETLAGEEQFF
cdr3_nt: TGTGCCAGCAGCCTCGAAACGCTAGCGGGAGAGGAGCAGTTCTTC

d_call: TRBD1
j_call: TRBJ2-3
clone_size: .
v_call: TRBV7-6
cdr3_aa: CASSMTGGLTDTQYF
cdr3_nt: TGTGCCAGCAGCATGACAGGGGGACTCACAGATACGCAGTATTTT

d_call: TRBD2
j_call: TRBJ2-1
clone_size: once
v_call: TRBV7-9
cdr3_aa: CASSQGLAGWDEQFF
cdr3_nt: TGTGCCAGCAGCCAAGGACTAGCGGGATGGGATGAGCAGTTCTTC

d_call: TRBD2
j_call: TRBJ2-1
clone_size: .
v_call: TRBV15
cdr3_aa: CATSSLLTSGDNEQFF
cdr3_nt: TGTGCCACCAGCTCCTTGTTGACTAGCGGGGACAATGAGCAGTTCTTC

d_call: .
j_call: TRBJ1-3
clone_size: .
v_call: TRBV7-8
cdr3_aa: CASSKDGNTIYF
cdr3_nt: TGTGCCAGCAGCAAGGACGGAAACACCATATATTTT

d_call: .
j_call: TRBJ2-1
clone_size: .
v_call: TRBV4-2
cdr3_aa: CASSQDSWLAGNEQFF
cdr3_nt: TGTGCCAGCAGCCAAGATTCGTGGCTAGCTGGGAATGAGCAGTTCTTC

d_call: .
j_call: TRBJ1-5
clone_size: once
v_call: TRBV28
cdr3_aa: CASSFGVGQPQHF
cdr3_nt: TGTGCCAGCAGCTTCGGGGTGGGTCAGCCCCAGCATTTT

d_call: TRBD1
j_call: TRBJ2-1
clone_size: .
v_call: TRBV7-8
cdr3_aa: CASSLVGTGSNEQFF
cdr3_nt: TGTGCCAGCAGCTTAGTGGGGACAGGGTCCAATGAGCAGTTCTTC

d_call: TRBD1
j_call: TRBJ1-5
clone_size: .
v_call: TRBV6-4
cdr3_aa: CASRNRDRVQPQHF
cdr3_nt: TGTGCCAGCAGGAACCGGGACAGGGTTCAGCCCCAGCATTTT

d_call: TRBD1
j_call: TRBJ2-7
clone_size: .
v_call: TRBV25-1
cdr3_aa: CASSGQGSYEQYF
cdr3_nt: TGTGCCAGCAGTGGACAGGGCTCCTACGAGCAGTACTTC

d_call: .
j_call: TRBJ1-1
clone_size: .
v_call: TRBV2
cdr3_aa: CASGGTEAFF
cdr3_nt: TGTGCCAGCGGCGGCACTGAAGCTTTCTTT

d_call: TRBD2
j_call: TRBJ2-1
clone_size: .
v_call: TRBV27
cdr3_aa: CASSLSTSGGYNEQFF
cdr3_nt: TGTGCCAGCAGTTTATCGACTAGCGGGGGCTACAATGAGCAGTTCTTC

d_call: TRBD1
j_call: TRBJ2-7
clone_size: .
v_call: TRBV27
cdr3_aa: CASSPLGDRGHRQYF
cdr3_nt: TGTGCCAGCAGCCCTCTGGGGGACAGGGGGCATAGGCAGTACTTC

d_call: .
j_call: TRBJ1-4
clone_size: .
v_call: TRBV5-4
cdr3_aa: CASSERGSGNEKLFF
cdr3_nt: TGTGCCAGCAGCGAACGGGGTTCTGGTAATGAAAAACTGTTTTTT

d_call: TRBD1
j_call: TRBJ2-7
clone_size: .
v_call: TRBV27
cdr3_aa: CASSATGDYTYEQYF
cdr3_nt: TGTGCCAGCAGTGCAACAGGGGATTATACCTACGAGCAGTACTTC

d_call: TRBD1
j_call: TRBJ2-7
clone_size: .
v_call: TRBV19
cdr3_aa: CANKSASWTGQSQQYF
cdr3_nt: TGTGCCAATAAATCGGCTTCTTGGACAGGGCAAAGTCAGCAGTACTTC